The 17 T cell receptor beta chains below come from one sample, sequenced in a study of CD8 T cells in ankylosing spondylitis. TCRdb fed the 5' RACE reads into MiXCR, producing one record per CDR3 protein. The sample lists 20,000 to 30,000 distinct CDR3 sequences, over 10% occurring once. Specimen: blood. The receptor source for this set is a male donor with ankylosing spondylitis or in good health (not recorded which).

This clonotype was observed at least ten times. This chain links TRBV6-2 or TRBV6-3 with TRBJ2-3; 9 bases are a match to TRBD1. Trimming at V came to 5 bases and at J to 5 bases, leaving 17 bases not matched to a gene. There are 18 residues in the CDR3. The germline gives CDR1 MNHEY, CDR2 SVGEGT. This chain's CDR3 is CASSQSKAGQGYGDTQYF. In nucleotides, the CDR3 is TGTGCCAGCAGTCAATCAAAAGCGGGACAGGGATATGGAGATACGCAGTATTTT.

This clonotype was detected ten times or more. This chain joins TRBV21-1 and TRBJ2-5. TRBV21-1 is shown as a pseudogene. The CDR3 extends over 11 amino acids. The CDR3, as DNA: TGTGCCAGCAGCCTTCTCGAGACCCAGTACTTC. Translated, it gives CASSLLETQYF.

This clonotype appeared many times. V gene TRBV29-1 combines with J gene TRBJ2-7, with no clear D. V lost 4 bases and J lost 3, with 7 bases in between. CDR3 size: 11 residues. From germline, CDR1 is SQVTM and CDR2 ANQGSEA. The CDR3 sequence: CSVVRDYEQYF. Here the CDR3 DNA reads TGCAGCGTTGTAAGGGACTACGAGCAGTACTTC.

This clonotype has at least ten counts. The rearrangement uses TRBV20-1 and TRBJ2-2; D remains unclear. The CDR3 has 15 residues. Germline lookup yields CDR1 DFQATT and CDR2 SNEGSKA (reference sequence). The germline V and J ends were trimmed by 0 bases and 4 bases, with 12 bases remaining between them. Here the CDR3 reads CSARDHGARTGELFF. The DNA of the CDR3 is TGCAGTGCTAGAGATCACGGCGCGCGCACCGGGGAGCTGTTTTTT.

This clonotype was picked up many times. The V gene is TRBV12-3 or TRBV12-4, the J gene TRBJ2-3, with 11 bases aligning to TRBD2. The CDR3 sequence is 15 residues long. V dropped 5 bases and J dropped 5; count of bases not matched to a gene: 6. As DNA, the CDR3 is TGTGCCAGCAGTGCTGGGCTAGCGGGGGGAGATACGCAGTATTTT. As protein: CASSAGLAGGDTQYF.

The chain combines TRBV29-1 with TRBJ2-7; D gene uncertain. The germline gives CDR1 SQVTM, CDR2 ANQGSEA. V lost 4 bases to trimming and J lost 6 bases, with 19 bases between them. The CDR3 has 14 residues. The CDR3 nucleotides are TGCAGCGTTGGAACCGTAGTGGGGATACCCGAGCAGTACTTC. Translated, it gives CSVGTVVGIPEQYF.

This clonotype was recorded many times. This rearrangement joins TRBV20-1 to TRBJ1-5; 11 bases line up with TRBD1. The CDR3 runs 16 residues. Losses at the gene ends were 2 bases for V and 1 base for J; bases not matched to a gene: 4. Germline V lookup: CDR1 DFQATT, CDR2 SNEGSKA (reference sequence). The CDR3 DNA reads TGCAGTGCTAGAAGGACAGGGGGCGGAAGCAATCAGCCCCAGCATTTT. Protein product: CSARRTGGGSNQPQHF.

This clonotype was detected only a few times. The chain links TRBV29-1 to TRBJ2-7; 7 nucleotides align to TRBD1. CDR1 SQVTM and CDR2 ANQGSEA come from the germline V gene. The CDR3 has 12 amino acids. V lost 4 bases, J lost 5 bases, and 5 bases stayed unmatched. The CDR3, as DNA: TGCAGCGTTGGATACCAGGGGGACGAGCAGTACTTC. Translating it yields CSVGYQGDEQYF.

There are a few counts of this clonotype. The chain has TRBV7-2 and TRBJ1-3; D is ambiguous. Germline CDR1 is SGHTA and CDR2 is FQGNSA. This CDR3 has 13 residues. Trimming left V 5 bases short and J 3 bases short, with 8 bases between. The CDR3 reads CASSAEGGNTIYF. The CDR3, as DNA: TGTGCCAGCAGCGCAGAGGGTGGAAACACCATATATTTT.

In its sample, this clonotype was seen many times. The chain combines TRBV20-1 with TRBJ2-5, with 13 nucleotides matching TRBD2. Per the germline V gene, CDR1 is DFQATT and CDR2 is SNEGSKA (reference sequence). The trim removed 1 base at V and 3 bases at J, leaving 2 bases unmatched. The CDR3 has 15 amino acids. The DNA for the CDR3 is TGCAGTGCTAGAGGACTAGCGGGGGGAGAAGAGACCCAGTACTTC. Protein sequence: CSARGLAGGEETQYF.

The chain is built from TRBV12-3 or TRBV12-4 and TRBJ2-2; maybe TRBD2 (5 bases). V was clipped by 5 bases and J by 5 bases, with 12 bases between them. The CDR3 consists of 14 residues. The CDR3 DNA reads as TGTGCCAGCAGTCCTAGCATGGGTACCGGGGAGCTGTTTTTT. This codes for CASSPSMGTGELFF.

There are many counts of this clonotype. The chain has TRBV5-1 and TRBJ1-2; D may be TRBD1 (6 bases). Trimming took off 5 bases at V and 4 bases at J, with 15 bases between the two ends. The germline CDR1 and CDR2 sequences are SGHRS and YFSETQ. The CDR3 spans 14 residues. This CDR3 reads CASRGSTGVYGYTF. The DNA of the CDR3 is TGCGCCAGCAGGGGGTCGACAGGAGTCTATGGCTACACCTTC. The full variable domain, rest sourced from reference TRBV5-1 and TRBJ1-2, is KAGVTQTPRYLIKTRGQQVTLSCSPISGHRSVSWYQQTPGQGLQFLFEYFSETQRNKGNFPGRFSGRQFSNSRSEMNVSTLELGDSALYLCASRGSTGVYGYTFGSGTRLTVV.

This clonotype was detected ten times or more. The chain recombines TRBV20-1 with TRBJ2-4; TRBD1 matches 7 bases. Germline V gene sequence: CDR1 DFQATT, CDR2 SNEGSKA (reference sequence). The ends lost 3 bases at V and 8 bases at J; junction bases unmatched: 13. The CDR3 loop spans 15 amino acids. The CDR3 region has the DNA TGCAGTGCTAGTAACCAACAACCCCAGGGGGACATTCAGTACTTC. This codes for CSASNQQPQGDIQYF.

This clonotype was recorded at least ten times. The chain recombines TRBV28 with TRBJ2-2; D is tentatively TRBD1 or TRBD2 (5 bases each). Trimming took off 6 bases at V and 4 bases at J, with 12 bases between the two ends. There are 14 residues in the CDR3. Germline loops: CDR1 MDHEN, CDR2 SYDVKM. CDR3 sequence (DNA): TGTGCCAGCAGATCCCAGGGACCCACCGGGGAGCTGTTTTTT. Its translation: CASRSQGPTGELFF.

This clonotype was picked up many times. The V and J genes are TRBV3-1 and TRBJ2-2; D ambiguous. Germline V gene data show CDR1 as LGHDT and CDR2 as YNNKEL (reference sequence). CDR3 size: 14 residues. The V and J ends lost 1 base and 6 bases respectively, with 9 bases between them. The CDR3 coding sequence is TGTGCCAGCAGCCAAGCTAGGGATGCCGGGGAGCTGTTTTTT. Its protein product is CASSQARDAGELFF.

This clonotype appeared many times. In DNA, the CDR3 is TGTGCCAGCAGTACGACTAGCGGGGGATCTAATGAGCAGTTCTTC. Residues: CASSTTSGGSNEQFF. The V gene is TRBV6-2 or TRBV6-3, the J gene TRBJ2-1; the match to TRBD2 covers 12 bases. CDR1 is MNHEY, CDR2 SVGEGT, per germline. The CDR3 has 15 residues. The V gene end was trimmed by 5 bases and the J gene end by 7 bases; junction bases not matched to a gene: 6.

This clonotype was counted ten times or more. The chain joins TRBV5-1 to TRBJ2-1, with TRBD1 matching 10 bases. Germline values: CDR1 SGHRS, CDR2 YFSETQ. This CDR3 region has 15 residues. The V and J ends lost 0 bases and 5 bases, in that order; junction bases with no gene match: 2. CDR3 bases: TGCGCCAGCAGCTTGGGACAGGGGGCCCACAATGAGCAGTTCTTC. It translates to CASSLGQGAHNEQFF.